Listed below are T cell receptor beta chains from one sample, sequenced in a study of blood T cell repertoires in COVID-19. Assay used: immunoSEQ multiplex PCR; TCRdb lists only in-frame clones, some missing. Among roughly 250,000 clones listed, approximately 85% were seen once. Sequenced sample: peripheral blood. These receptors all stem from a woman between 70 and 85 years old with acute or convalescent COVID-19. Each CDR3 is given with its conserved first and last residue. The D gene is left open where the match is weak. Rows give clone size only sometimes, using once, few, many, or a class for an expanded clone.

V gene	J gene	D gene	clone size	CDR3 DNA	CDR3 protein
TRBV5-1	TRBJ1-5	TRBD1	-	TGCGCCAGCAGCCAGGGACAGCGCAATCAGCCCCAGCATTTT	CASSQGQRNQPQHF
TRBV5-4	TRBJ1-6	TRBD1	once	TGTGCCAGCAAAACAGGGGATTCACCCCTCCACTTT	CASKTGDSPLHF
TRBV18	TRBJ1-1	-	-	TGTGCCAGCTCACCAAAGGTCGGGTCCACTGAAGCTTTCTTT	CASSPKVGSTEAFF
TRBV5-1	TRBJ1-1	TRBD1	-	TGCGCCAGCAGCTTGGGACAGGGTGAAGCTTTCTTT	CASSLGQGEAFF
TRBV4-3	TRBJ1-3	-	-	TGCGCCAGCAGCCAAGATGGGACTTTCTCTGGAAACACCATATATTTT	CASSQDGTFSGNTIYF
TRBV9	TRBJ2-7	TRBD1	-	TGTGCCAGCAGCGTAGGGGACAGGGCTATCAGGCCCGAGCAGTACTTC	CASSVGDRAIRPEQYF
TRBV4-1	TRBJ1-2	-	-	TGCGCCAGCAGCCGCCAAGAAAATCCAGACTATGGCTACACCTTC	CASSRQENPDYGYTF
TRBV7-2	TRBJ2-3	TRBD2	-	TGTGCCAGCAGCTCGACCGGGACTACAACAGATACGCAGTATTTT	CASSSTGTTTDTQYF
TRBV7-2	TRBJ2-2	-	-	TGTGCCGTCCAACAGGGGAACACCGGGGAGCTGTTTTTT	CAVQQGNTGELFF
TRBV24-1	TRBJ1-1	-	-	TGTGCCACCAGTGATGGCGGACACAACACTGAAGCTTTCTTT	CATSDGGHNTEAFF
TRBV7-8	TRBJ2-1	TRBD1	-	TGTGCCAGCAGCTTAGCGAGGGGGCTATACAATGAGCAGTTCTTC	CASSLARGLYNEQFF
TRBV7-9	TRBJ1-1	TRBD1	-	TGTGCCAGCAGCTTTAAGGGGGCGGGAACTGAAGCTTTCTTT	CASSFKGAGTEAFF
TRBV4-3	TRBJ2-7	TRBD1	-	TGCGCCAGCAGCCAAGCAAGGACAGGGGTGTACGAGCAGTACTTC	CASSQARTGVYEQYF
TRBV27	TRBJ1-1	TRBD1	-	TGTGCCAGCAGTACAGGACAGGACCTCCTGAACACTGAAGCTTTCTTT	CASSTGQDLLNTEAFF
TRBV6-6	TRBJ2-5	TRBD2	-	TGTGCCAGCAGTTACTTCACGGGGGGGGAGACCCAGTACTTC	CASSYFTGGETQYF
TRBV28	TRBJ1-4	TRBD1	-	TGTGCCAGCAGGTCCGGGACAGGGACTGTAGACCTGTTTTTT	CASRSGTGTVDLFF
TRBV30	TRBJ1-3	-	few	TGTGCCTGGAGTAAGGGAGGGACAAACACCATATATTTT	CAWSKGGTNTIYF
TRBV5-5	TRBJ1-1	TRBD1	-	TGTGCCAGCAGCTGGAGGACAGGGGCGAACACTGAAGCTTTCTTT	CASSWRTGANTEAFF
TRBV7-9	TRBJ2-5	TRBD1	-	TGTGCCAGCAGCTTCCAGGGGGCGAACCAAGAGACCCAGTACTTC	CASSFQGANQETQYF
TRBV5-1	TRBJ1-1	-	-	TGCGCCAGCAACCACGGGGTTCTGAACACTGAAGCTTTCTTT	CASNHGVLNTEAFF
TRBV29-1	TRBJ1-1	TRBD1	-	TGCAGCGTTCACAGGGGGCGAAGGACTGAAGCTTTCTTT	CSVHRGRRTEAFF
TRBV6-5	TRBJ1-5	TRBD1	-	TGTGCCAGCAGATACGGACAGGGTTTGCGGAATCAGCCCCAGCATTTT	CASRYGQGLRNQPQHF
TRBV5-1	TRBJ1-2	-	-	TGCGCCAGCAGCTTGGGCGACGGAGCTAACTATGGCTACACCTTC	CASSLGDGANYGYTF
TRBV5-5	TRBJ1-6	TRBD1	-	TGTGCCAGCAGCTGGGGACAGGGTGTATTTTCACCCCTCCACTTT	CASSWGQGVFSPLHF
TRBV18	TRBJ2-1	-	-	TGTGCCAGCTCACCACAAGCTAGCGTCAATGAGCAGTTCTTC	CASSPQASVNEQFF
TRBV7-2	TRBJ1-1	TRBD1	-	TGTGCCAGCAGCGTACAGGGGGAGTACACTGAAGCTTTCTTT	CASSVQGEYTEAFF
TRBV6-5	TRBJ2-2	TRBD1	-	TGTGCCAGTCTATTGGGACAGATCACCGGGGAGCTGTTTTTT	CASLLGQITGELFF
TRBV14	TRBJ2-2	TRBD2	-	TGTGCCAGCAGCCCGGGACTAGGTCCGACCGGGGAGCTGTTTTTT	CASSPGLGPTGELFF
TRBV2	TRBJ2-1	TRBD2	-	TGTGCCAGCAGTGTGCCAGCGGGGCTTCACAATGAGCAGTTCTTC	CASSVPAGLHNEQFF
TRBV6-5	TRBJ1-2	-	-	TGTGCCAGCACCAATTTTATCGACAGACTCTATGGCTACACCTTC	CASTNFIDRLYGYTF
TRBV19	TRBJ1-1	-	-	TGTGCCAGCCAACCCCCGCAGGGATCGAACACTGAAGCTTTCTTT	CASQPPQGSNTEAFF
TRBV6-1	TRBJ2-2	TRBD1	few	TGTGCCAGCAGTGAAAGGGCAGGGGGCGGCGGGGAGCTGTTTTTT	CASSERAGGGGELFF
TRBV30	TRBJ1-1	TRBD1	-	TGTGCCTGGAGTGTAAAACCGGGACAGGGGTCCTACACTGAAGCTTTCTTT	CAWSVKPGQGSYTEAFF
TRBV5-6	TRBJ1-5	-	-	TGTGCCAGCAGCCATTCAGGGGATAGGGGCGACGCACCGGATCAGCCCCAGCATTTT	CASSHSGDRGDAPDQPQHF
TRBV7-2	TRBJ2-1	TRBD2	-	TGTGCCAGCAGCTTGGAAGCGGGGGGCCACAATGAGCAGTTCTTC	CASSLEAGGHNEQFF
TRBV9	TRBJ1-1	-	once	TGTGCCAGCAGCGTAGACGCAGGGGTGAACACTGAAGCTTTCTTT	CASSVDAGVNTEAFF
TRBV29-1	TRBJ1-1	-	once	TGCAGCGTTGAACGCAGGCAGCTGAACACTGAAGCTTTCTTT	CSVERRQLNTEAFF
TRBV5-1	TRBJ2-7	-	-	TGCGCCAGCAGCTTGGAAGTCAGGGCCTCCTACGAGCAGTACTTC	CASSLEVRASYEQYF
TRBV19	TRBJ2-1	-	-	TGTGCCACATCGACTGCAAGCTCCTACAATGAGCAGTTCTTC	CATSTASSYNEQFF
TRBV6-6	TRBJ1-3	TRBD1	-	TGTGCCAGCAGTTCCAAACAGGGGGGAGGAAACACCATATATTTT	CASSSKQGGGNTIYF
TRBV6-6	TRBJ2-2	-	-	TGTGCCACTGGACACACGGGGAACACCGGGGAGCTGTTTTTT	CATGHTGNTGELFF
TRBV5-1	TRBJ2-7	-	once	TGCGCCAGCAGCTTGGAAGGGGGTCGATCGGAGCAGTACTTC	CASSLEGGRSEQYF
TRBV7-8	TRBJ2-7	TRBD1	-	TGTGCCAGCAGCTTACTCCCCACAGGGGGTAACGAGCAGTACTTC	CASSLLPTGGNEQYF
TRBV5-1	TRBJ1-6	-	-	TGCGCCAGCAGCCCGGGACAAGTAGCCTATAATTCACCCCTCCACTTT	CASSPGQVAYNSPLHF
TRBV7-9	TRBJ1-1	-	few	TGTGCCAGCAGCTTACAGGGCAGCCTCACTGAAGCTTTCTTT	CASSLQGSLTEAFF
TRBV27	TRBJ1-4	-	-	TGTGCCAGCAGTTTACAGGGACTGCCTAATGAAAAACTGTTTTTT	CASSLQGLPNEKLFF
TRBV11-2	TRBJ2-7	-	-	TGTGCCAGCAGCCCTACCGGGGGTCCCTCCTACGAGCAGTACTTC	CASSPTGGPSYEQYF
TRBV6-1	TRBJ1-1	-	-	TGTGCCAGCAGTGAAGGTAGGGGAACTGAAGCTTTCTTT	CASSEGRGTEAFF
TRBV5-1	TRBJ2-1	TRBD2	-	TGCGCCAGCAGCCCTGGGGGGGGGATCTACAATGAGCAGTTCTTC	CASSPGGGIYNEQFF
TRBV2	TRBJ1-1	-	once	TGTGCCAGCCTTCTATACACTGAAGCTTTCTTT	CASLLYTEAFF
TRBV7-9	TRBJ2-7	-	-	TGTGCCAGCAGCTTAGAAAGACAGACACCCTACGAGCAGTACTTC	CASSLERQTPYEQYF
TRBV6-2/TRBV6-3	TRBJ2-1	TRBD1	-	TGTGCCAGCAGTTACTCCCCGGGACAGGGGCTCAATGAGCAGTTCTTC	CASSYSPGQGLNEQFF
TRBV11-2	TRBJ2-3	TRBD1	-	TGTGCCAGCACCTTCCGACAGGGGGAGGTTACGCAGTATTTT	CASTFRQGEVTQYF
TRBV4-2	TRBJ1-1	TRBD1	few	TGTGCCAGCAGCCAACCTGGACAGGGTTCGAACACTGAAGCTTTCTTT	CASSQPGQGSNTEAFF
TRBV4-3	TRBJ2-7	TRBD1	-	TGCGCCAGCAGCCGAGACAGGGGGATCTACGAGCAGTACTTC	CASSRDRGIYEQYF